This entry describes one T cell receptor (beta chain). Its target is not known. The PCR made use of 60 Vbeta and 13 Jbeta primers. The table came from immunoSEQ multiplex PCR; TCRdb's copy has only in-frame clones and leaves some out. There are 73,000 or so clones in the sample; around 77% occur only once, and about 6.5% lies in the top ten. This sample was included in a study of cytomegalovirus exposure and HLA in healthy donors. Study-wide points: In an earlier analysis, about 87% or about 30%: the productive usage of most TCR beta V segments. Under in vitro conditions, a few CMV-associated chains were confirmed as specific for CMV antigens. HLA allele associations emerged for about 18,000 TCR beta sequences in a later analysis, at 0.05 false discovery rate.

The TCR sequence derives from a man aged 50 or older in good health and CMV-seronegative. What was sequenced was PBMCs.

The CDR3 nucleotides are TGTGCCAGTAGTATAAGGGACAGTCAGAACACTGAAGCTTTCTTT. The encoded protein is CASSIRDSQNTEAFF. The chain uses TRBV19 and TRBJ1-1, with 7 positions matching TRBD1. The CDR3 is 15 residues long. Trimming at V came to 2 bases and at J to 1 base, leaving 4 bases not matched to a gene. Germline-derived CDR1 and CDR2 are LNHDA and SQIVND (reference sequence).